A single sample is the source of the 31 T cell receptor beta chains below, sequenced in a study of blood T cell repertoires in COVID-19. Assay: immunoSEQ multiplex PCR; the TCRdb copy retains only in-frame clones and omits some. The sample records tens of thousands of clones, 90% being singletons. Specimen: peripheral blood. The origin of the receptors is a man in his 60s with active COVID-19.

This clone was observed once. The rearrangement uses TRBV4-3 and TRBJ2-7, with 11 nucleotides matching TRBD2. This CDR3 spans 16 amino acids. Germline CDR1 and CDR2: LGHNA and YSLEER. V shed 4 bases, J shed 2 bases, and the junction held 7 bases outside the gene matches. The CDR3 region is CASSRLLAGATYEQYF. In nucleotides, the CDR3 is TGCGCCAGCAGCCGCCTACTAGCGGGGGCCACCTACGAGCAGTACTTC.

This clone was picked up one time. The CDR3 here is CASSGQTPFEQYF. In DNA form, the CDR3 reads TGTGCCAGCAGTGGACAGACCCCCTTCGAGCAGTACTTC. The chain couples TRBV28 to TRBJ2-7, with D maybe TRBD1 (6 bases). Germline-derived CDR1 and CDR2 are MDHEN and SYDVKM. V was cut by 5 bases and J by 6 bases, with 14 bases left in between. The CDR3 loop spans 13 amino acids.

The V call is TRBV7-9, the J call TRBJ1-1; TRBD1 aligns across 9 bases. The CDR3 is 15 amino acids. V was clipped by 5 bases and J by 12 bases; unmatched bases: 16. Per the germline V gene, CDR1 is SEHNR and CDR2 is FQNEAQ (reference sequence). The CDR3 nucleotides are TGTGCCAGCAGCGCGACGGACAGGGGTCATCTACAAACTTTCTTT. The encoded protein is CASSATDRGHLQTFF.

The V gene is TRBV19, the J gene TRBJ2-5; 12 bases are a match to TRBD2. This CDR3 spans 15 amino acids. From germline, CDR1 is LNHDA and CDR2 SQIVND (reference sequence). V shed 4 bases and J 7 bases; nucleotides not matched to a gene: 7. DNA for the CDR3: TGTGCCAGTAGTAGCCCTGGGACTAGCGGGTGGACCCAGTACTTC. Protein sequence: CASSSPGTSGWTQYF.

V gene TRBV2 combines with J gene TRBJ1-2; D is unclear. V lost 8 bases and J lost 7, with 20 bases in between. CDR1 is SNHLY, CDR2 FYNNEI, per germline. This CDR3 spans 14 amino acids. The DNA of the CDR3 is TGTGCCAGCGAAGGTGGAGGGTCTAAGGGTGGCTACACCTTC. Translation gives CASEGGGSKGGYTF.

This clone appeared once. The V and J genes are TRBV4-1 and TRBJ2-3, with 16 bases matching TRBD2. Germline V gene lookup returns CDR1 MGHRA and CDR2 YSYEKL. With 4 bases clipped from V and 1 base from J, the junction kept 2 bases outside the gene matches. The CDR3 covers 17 residues. The CDR3 region is CASSRGLAGGRTDTQYF. The CDR3 DNA is TGCGCCAGCAGCCGGGGACTAGCGGGGGGGCGCACAGATACGCAGTATTTT.

This clone was observed once. The chain links TRBV19 to TRBJ1-2, with D unresolved. Germline CDR1 reads LNHDA; CDR2 reads SQIVND (reference sequence). The CDR3 is made up of 14 amino acids. Trimming stripped 2 bases from V and 2 bases from J, with 9 bases between. The CDR3 DNA reads TGTGCCAGTAGTATAAGCCAGGCAAACTATGGCTACACCTTC. Protein product: CASSISQANYGYTF.

The chain has TRBV5-6 and TRBJ1-6; TRBD1 is a possible D gene (6 bases). Trimming shortened V by 4 bases and J by 8 bases, and 19 bases separated the two germline ends. The CDR3 length is 16 residues. CDR1 and CDR2 from the germline V gene are SGHDT and YYEEEE. This CDR3 is CASSGEQGSIDSPLHF. Here the CDR3 DNA reads TGTGCCAGCAGCGGAGAACAGGGCTCAATTGATTCACCCCTCCACTTT.

V usage is TRBV7-3 and J usage is TRBJ2-5; TRBD2 might be the D (6 bases). V lost 0 bases, J lost 1 base, and 9 bases lay in between. The CDR3 is made up of 15 amino acids. CDR1 SGHTA and CDR2 FQGTGA come from the germline V gene. CDR3 in amino acids: CASSLTAGRQETQYF. CDR3 DNA: TGTGCCAGCAGCTTAACGGCGGGGCGCCAAGAGACCCAGTACTTC.

This clone was observed once. CDR3 in DNA: TGTGCCAGCAGCAAGCAGGGAACTGATCAGCCCCAGCATTTT. It codes for CASSKQGTDQPQHF. This chain links TRBV21-1 with TRBJ1-5; the table assigns TRBD1, which was not confirmed against the DNA. TRBV21-1 is recorded as a pseudogene. CDR3 length: 14 amino acids.

The genes are TRBV5-5 and TRBJ1-4; 7 nucleotides align to TRBD1. Looked up from germline, CDR1 is SGHKS and CDR2 is YYEKEE (reference sequence). The CDR3 spans 15 residues. The trim removed 4 bases at V and 3 bases at J, leaving 6 bases unmatched. CDR3 amino acids: CASSAQGLSNEKLFF. The CDR3 nucleotides are TGTGCCAGCAGCGCACAGGGGCTGTCTAATGAAAAACTGTTTTTT. Together with reference TRBV5-5 and TRBJ1-4, the CDR3 gives the full variable domain: DAGVTQSPTHLIKTRGQQVTLRCSPISGHKSVSWYQQVLGQGPQFIFQYYEKEERGRGNFPDRFSARQFPNYSSELNVNALLLGDSALYLCASSAQGLSNEKLFFGSGTQLSVL.

The gene calls are TRBV28 and TRBJ1-6; 7 bases align to TRBD1. The CDR3 runs to 14 residues. Germline trimming cut 6 bases from V and 6 bases from J; bases unmatched to any gene: 5. CDR1 is MDHEN, CDR2 SYDVKM, per germline. The CDR3 protein is CASRIWDSNSPLHF. The CDR3 coding sequence is TGTGCCAGCAGAATCTGGGACAGTAATTCACCCCTCCACTTT.

The chain is built from TRBV7-9 and TRBJ2-7, with D maybe TRBD2 (6 bases). Germline-derived CDR1 and CDR2 are SEHNR and FQNEAQ (reference sequence). The CDR3 runs to 12 residues. Trimming stripped 1 base from V and 6 bases from J, with 7 bases between. The CDR3 DNA reads TGTGCCAGCAGCTTAGGCGGGGTCGAGCAGTACTTC. Its translation: CASSLGGVEQYF.

This sequence joins TRBV11-2 and TRBJ1-2, with D possibly matching TRBD1 (6 bases). The CDR3 is 15 residues long. In germline, CDR1 is SGHAT, CDR2 FQNNGV. The ends were cut back, 5 bases at V and 9 bases at J, with 22 bases in the middle. DNA for the CDR3: TGTGCCAGCAGCCGTACCTCGGGACAACCCTCGCGCTACACCTTC. Residues: CASSRTSGQPSRYTF. Looking up the rest from reference TRBV11-2 and TRBJ1-2 gives the full variable domain: EAGVAQSPRYKIIEKRQSVAFWCNPISGHATLYWYQQILGQGPKLLIQFQNNGVVDDSQLPKDRFSAERLKGVDSTLKIQPAKLEDSAVYLCASSRTSGQPSRYTFGSGTRLTVV.

This rearrangement joins TRBV6-1 to TRBJ2-6; D is uncertain. The CDR3 runs 14 residues. CDR1 MNHNS and CDR2 SASEGT come from the germline V gene. Trimming removed 2 bases from V and 1 base from J, with 3 bases in between. The CDR3 here is CASSEQSGANVLTF. CDR3 bases: TGTGCCAGCAGTGAACAGTCTGGGGCCAACGTCCTGACTTTC.

The chain is built from TRBV5-4 and TRBJ2-2; TRBD1 might be the D (6 bases). In germline, CDR1 is SGHNT, CDR2 YYREEE (reference sequence). V lost 2 bases and J lost 4, with 12 bases in between. The CDR3 contains 15 residues. CDR3 residues: CASSFRGGGTGELFF. DNA for the CDR3: TGTGCCAGCAGCTTCAGGGGCGGAGGCACCGGGGAGCTGTTTTTT. The complete variable domain, with remaining parts taken from reference TRBV5-4 and TRBJ2-2, reads ETGVTQSPTHLIKTRGQQVTLRCSSQSGHNTVSWYQQALGQGPQFIFQYYREEENGRGNFPPRFSGLQFPNYSSELNVNALELDDSALYLCASSFRGGGTGELFFGEGSRLTVL.

The CDR3 loop is CASSFSLDGLNGYTF. CDR3 coding DNA: TGTGCCAGTAGTTTTTCCCTAGACGGATTGAATGGCTACACCTTC. The gene calls are TRBV19 and TRBJ1-2, with D unresolved. V dropped 5 bases and J dropped 6 bases, with 19 bases sitting between them. Germline V gene data show CDR1 as LNHDA and CDR2 as SQIVND (reference sequence). The CDR3 has 15 residues.

The gene calls are TRBV9 and TRBJ1-6; maybe TRBD1 (5 bases). The germline V gene has CDR1 SGDLS and CDR2 YYNGEE. Trimming shortened V by 4 bases and J by 10 bases, and 15 bases separated the two germline ends. The CDR3 runs to 14 residues. DNA for the CDR3: TGTGCCAGCAGCCCCGGGAGGGGTGGGTCACCCCTCCACTTT. Translating it yields CASSPGRGGSPLHF.

V gene TRBV6-5 combines with J gene TRBJ2-3, with D maybe TRBD2 (5 bases). V lost 6 bases and J 3 bases, leaving 10 bases between the germline ends. The CDR3 runs to 13 residues. Germline CDR1 is MNHEY and CDR2 is SVGAGI. The chain's CDR3 is CASRLAGTDTQYF. The CDR3 coding sequence is TGTGCCAGCAGGCTAGCAGGAACAGATACGCAGTATTTT.

V is TRBV7-3 and J is TRBJ2-1, with a possible D match to TRBD1 (5 bases). V was trimmed by 2 bases and J by 6 bases, leaving 11 bases between them. CDR3 size: 14 residues. Germline CDR1 is SGHTA and CDR2 is FQGTGA. Here the CDR3 DNA reads TGTGCCAGCAGCTTACAGGGCCCGGGCAATGAGCAGTTCTTC. This translates into CASSLQGPGNEQFF.

The chain has TRBV7-3 and TRBJ2-3; 8 nucleotides align to TRBD1. The germline gives CDR1 SGHTA, CDR2 FQGTGA. This CDR3 spans 15 amino acids. The ends lost 5 bases at V and 4 bases at J; junction bases unmatched: 8. The CDR3 spells CASSPQGAGADTQYF. The DNA of the CDR3 is TGTGCCAGCAGCCCTCAGGGGGCCGGAGCAGATACGCAGTATTTT.

The rearrangement uses TRBV4-2 and TRBJ2-7, with a tentative D call TRBD2 (6 bases). This CDR3 contains 13 residues. Germline values: CDR1 LGHNA, CDR2 YNFKEQ. V was trimmed by 4 bases and J by 3 bases, leaving 10 bases between them. The CDR3, as DNA: TGTGCCAGCAGCCGGGGGGTTTACTACGAGCAGTACTTC. Its protein product is CASSRGVYYEQYF.

This chain connects TRBV5-4 to TRBJ2-2, with 16 bases identical to TRBD2. Germline CDR1 is SGHNT and CDR2 is YYREEE (reference sequence). The CDR3 consists of 17 residues. V lost 3 bases to trimming and J lost 4 bases; unmatched junction nucleotides: 3. The CDR3 is CASSSGLAGGRTGELFF. CDR3 bases: TGTGCCAGCAGCTCGGGACTAGCGGGGGGGCGCACCGGGGAGCTGTTTTTT.

V usage is TRBV6-5 and J usage is TRBJ2-1, with 7 bases that match TRBD1. Germline CDR1 reads MNHEY; CDR2 reads SVGAGI. The CDR3 is 16 amino acids. V dropped 2 bases and J dropped 4; count of bases not matched to a gene: 8. The DNA for the CDR3 is TGTGCCAGCAGTTACGCGACAGGGCTGACATACAATGAGCAGTTCTTC. Its translation is CASSYATGLTYNEQFF.

The CDR3 here is CATEGTGYGGELFF. The CDR3 DNA sequence: TGTGCCACGGAGGGGACAGGGTACGGCGGGGAGCTGTTTTTT. The rearrangement joins TRBV10-3 to TRBJ2-2; 9 nucleotides agree with TRBD1. Trimming at V came to 10 bases and at J to 7 bases, leaving 10 bases not matched to a gene. There are 14 residues in the CDR3. Germline V gene sequence: CDR1 ENHRY, CDR2 SYGVKD.

CDR3 in amino acids: CATSDLRGPVGTQYF. In nucleotides, the CDR3 is TGTGCCACCAGTGATTTAAGGGGGCCGGTGGGCACCCAGTACTTC. The chain has TRBV24-1 and TRBJ2-5; 7 positions agree with TRBD1. Losses at the gene ends were 1 base for V and 8 bases for J; bases not matched to a gene: 9. The CDR3 is 15 amino acids. CDR1 is KGHDR and CDR2 is SFDVKD in the germline V gene.

This rearrangement joins TRBV5-1 to TRBJ1-1; 7 bases are shared with TRBD1. The length of the CDR3 is 15 residues. CDR1 is SGHRS and CDR2 is YFSETQ in the germline V gene. V dropped 3 bases and J dropped 1; count of bases not matched to a gene: 6. The DNA of the CDR3 is TGCGCCAGCAGCTCCTCCGGGACAGCGAACACTGAAGCTTTCTTT. This gives the protein CASSSSGTANTEAFF.

This clone has only one observation. This sequence joins TRBV11-2 and TRBJ2-5; no definite D call. The V gene's germline CDR1 is SGHAT and CDR2 FQNNGV. The CDR3 has 15 amino acids. Trimming left V 5 bases short and J 2 bases short, with 15 bases between. Written as DNA, the CDR3 is TGTGCCAGCAGCCCAACGGTGGCACTACAAGAGACCCAGTACTTC. This sequence encodes CASSPTVALQETQYF. Filled out from reference TRBV11-2 and TRBJ2-5, the complete variable domain reads EAGVAQSPRYKIIEKRQSVAFWCNPISGHATLYWYQQILGQGPKLLIQFQNNGVVDDSQLPKDRFSAERLKGVDSTLKIQPAKLEDSAVYLCASSPTVALQETQYFGPGTRLLVL.

The chain combines TRBV7-9 with TRBJ1-1, with 8 positions matching TRBD1. The CDR3 is made up of 14 amino acids. Trimming took 3 bases from V and 6 from J; bases not matched to a gene: 6. CDR1 is SEHNR, CDR2 FQNEAQ, per germline (reference sequence). The CDR3 DNA reads TGTGCCAGCAGCTTTGGACAGGGTGTGTCTGAAGCTTTCTTT. Translated, it gives CASSFGQGVSEAFF.

The V and J genes are TRBV7-9 and TRBJ1-1, with 7 bases lining up with TRBD1. The CDR3 extends over 14 amino acids. Looked up from germline, CDR1 is SEHNR and CDR2 is FQNEAQ (reference sequence). After removal of 5 bases from V and 3 bases from J, the junction contained 6 bases not matched to a gene. This CDR3 is CASSPGTADTEAFF. In DNA, the CDR3 is TGTGCCAGCAGCCCCGGGACAGCAGACACTGAAGCTTTCTTT.

The table lists this clone with a count of one. The rearrangement uses TRBV27 and TRBJ1-1; 7 bases fit TRBD1. Germline CDR1 is MNHEY and CDR2 is SMNVEV (reference sequence). The V segment lost 5 bases and the J segment 5 bases; nucleotides outside the gene matches: 14. This CDR3 has 16 amino acids. CDR3 sequence reads: CASSPNRGLEGTEAFF. CDR3 nucleotide sequence: TGTGCCAGCAGTCCAAACAGGGGCCTAGAGGGGACTGAAGCTTTCTTT.